Listed here are 23 T cell receptor beta chains from one sample, sequenced in a study of OX40 agonist ivuxolimab in advanced cancers. The table came from immunoSEQ multiplex PCR; TCRdb's copy has only in-frame clones and leaves some out. The sample gives about 58,000 clones, around 83% of which show up once; less than 3.5% is in the top ten. The specimen was CD4+ or CD8+ T cells sorted from blood, collected in a trial of the OX40 agonist ivuxolimab. These receptor sequences come from an adult with an advanced solid tumor such as melanoma, head and neck, liver or kidney cancer.

V and J are TRBV7-9 and TRBJ2-7; D uncertain. This CDR3 comprises 13 residues. Per germline, CDR1 SEHNR and CDR2 FQNEAQ (reference sequence). With 1 base removed from V and 6 bases from J, the gap between germline ends came to 10 bases. CDR3 residues: CASSLEMRGEQYF. Written as DNA, the CDR3 is TGTGCCAGCAGCTTAGAGATGAGAGGCGAGCAGTACTTC.

The V gene is TRBV13, the J gene TRBJ2-3, with 8 bases matching TRBD2. J gave up 5 bases and V 0 bases, and 10 bases lay outside the gene matches. This CDR3 is 17 amino acids long. Germline values: CDR1 PRHDT, CDR2 FYEKMQ (reference sequence). The CDR3 bases are TGTGCCAGCAGCTTAGGCCCGGCGGGGGGCCAGGGAGATACGCAGTATTTT. Translation: CASSLGPAGGQGDTQYF.

This chain joins TRBV5-1 and TRBJ2-5, with 11 bases identical to TRBD1. The V gene's germline CDR1 is SGHRS and CDR2 YFSETQ. The CDR3 contains 16 residues. V lost 1 base to trimming and J lost 1 base; unmatched junction nucleotides: 3. The CDR3 loop is CASSLYGQGAQETQYF. The CDR3 coding sequence is TGCGCCAGCAGCTTGTACGGACAGGGGGCCCAAGAGACCCAGTACTTC.

V and J are TRBV5-6 and TRBJ2-7, with TRBD2 matching 8 bases. J was trimmed by 1 base and V by 7 bases; bases with no gene match: 4. Per germline, CDR1 SGHDT and CDR2 YYEEEE. CDR3 length: 13 amino acids. The CDR3 nucleotides are TGTGCCAGCTCCGGGGGGGCGTCCTACGAGCAGTACTTC. Amino acid sequence: CASSGGASYEQYF.

This clone occurred once. This chain links TRBV7-3 with TRBJ1-2; D unresolved. Deletions cut 2 bases from V and 3 bases from J, with 7 bases between. The CDR3 is 13 residues long. Germline V gives CDR1 SGHTA, CDR2 FQGTGA. The DNA of the CDR3 is TGTGCCAGCAGCTTACCGGGATACTATGGCTACACCTTC. This codes for CASSLPGYYGYTF.

J is TRBJ2-7 and V is TRBV6-5; the D gene is possibly TRBD2 (7 bases). The CDR3 is 15 amino acids. V was clipped by 7 bases and J by 5 bases, with 21 bases between them. Germline CDR1 is MNHEY and CDR2 is SVGAGI. The CDR3 DNA sequence: TGTGCCAGCAACAAGCGGGGCCCCGGGGGGCACGAGCAGTACTTC. Its protein product is CASNKRGPGGHEQYF.

The rearrangement links TRBV9 to TRBJ2-1; 7 nucleotides align to TRBD1. CDR1 is SGDLS, CDR2 YYNGEE, per germline. The CDR3 spans 16 residues. The V gene end was trimmed by 3 bases and the J gene end by 6 bases; junction bases not matched to a gene: 12. This CDR3 reads CASSAEGGSIGNEQFF. CDR3 coding DNA: TGTGCCAGCAGCGCCGAAGGGGGCTCCATCGGCAATGAGCAGTTCTTC.

The rearrangement links TRBV6-5 to TRBJ1-6, with D hard to call. Germline V gene sequence: CDR1 MNHEY, CDR2 SVGAGI. This CDR3 comprises 16 residues. Trimming stripped 0 bases from V and 6 bases from J, with 12 bases between. The CDR3: CASSYSPVEVNSPLHF. Here the CDR3 DNA reads TGTGCCAGCAGTTACTCCCCCGTCGAAGTTAATTCACCCCTCCACTTT.

V gene TRBV10-3 combines with J gene TRBJ1-1; a weak D match, TRBD1 (6 bases). Trimming cost V 6 bases and J 4 bases, with 18 bases left between them. The germline V gene has CDR1 ENHRY and CDR2 SYGVKD. There are 15 residues in the CDR3. This CDR3 is CAISPTRGTGTEAFF. The CDR3 region has the DNA TGTGCCATCAGCCCTACCAGGGGTACGGGCACTGAAGCTTTCTTT.

This clone has more than one count but fewer than ten. The chain has TRBV7-2 and TRBJ2-1; D possibly corresponds to TRBD1 (5 bases). Trimming removed 4 bases at V and 4 bases at J, with 8 bases between. CDR1 is SGHTA and CDR2 is FQGNSA in the germline V gene. The CDR3 length is 13 residues. In nucleotides, the CDR3 is TGTGCCAGCAGCTCCGGACAATACAATGAGCAGTTCTTC. This encodes CASSSGQYNEQFF.

This clone was observed once. The chain is built from TRBV11-2 and TRBJ2-7; 11 bases are shared with TRBD2. This CDR3 region has 14 residues. Germline-derived CDR1 and CDR2 are SGHAT and FQNNGV. V dropped 8 bases and J dropped 3; count of bases not matched to a gene: 6. Here the CDR3 DNA reads TGTGCCAGCGCCGCCGGGACTAGCGGCTACGAGCAGTACTTC. Residues: CASAAGTSGYEQYF.

The chain links TRBV10-3 to TRBJ1-1, with D unresolved. The CDR3 is 13 residues long. V dropped 7 bases and J dropped 4 bases, with 13 bases sitting between them. CDR1 and CDR2 from the germline V gene are ENHRY and SYGVKD. CDR3 in DNA: TGTGCCATCACTACAGCGTCGGGCACTGAAGCTTTCTTT. Translated, it gives CAITTASGTEAFF.

This clone was counted a single time. The chain couples TRBV29-1 to TRBJ1-2; weak D call: TRBD1 (6 bases). Germline assignment: CDR1 SQVTM and CDR2 ANQGSEA. The V and J ends lost 6 bases and 2 bases respectively, with 13 bases between them. The CDR3 has 13 amino acids. In DNA, the CDR3 is TGCAGCGTCCCTCGGACAGAGAACTATGGCTACACCTTC. Its protein is CSVPRTENYGYTF.

The rearrangement joins TRBV19 to TRBJ1-1; D remains ambiguous. The CDR3 has 15 amino acids. Germline V lookup: CDR1 LNHDA, CDR2 SQIVND (reference sequence). V lost 5 bases and J 1 base, leaving 14 bases between the germline ends. The CDR3 sequence is CASSPVSARNTEAFF. CDR3 bases: TGTGCCAGTAGTCCCGTGTCGGCGAGGAACACTGAAGCTTTCTTT.

In this sample, this clone turned up many times. This same CDR3 is encoded by further DNA sequences in the sample. The rearrangement links TRBV7-2 to TRBJ2-2, with TRBD2 as a possible D gene (5 bases). In germline, CDR1 is SGHTA, CDR2 FQGNSA. The CDR3 loop spans 14 amino acids. V lost 0 bases, J lost 4 bases, and 6 bases lay in between. CDR3 sequence (DNA): TGTGCCAGCAGCTTAGCGGCGGGCACCGGGGAGCTGTTTTTT. This encodes CASSLAAGTGELFF.

This rearrangement joins TRBV25-1 to TRBJ1-6; D possibly corresponds to TRBD1 (5 bases). Trimming took 4 bases from V and 7 from J, leaving 11 bases between them. Germline CDR1 reads MGHDK; CDR2 reads SYGVNS. The CDR3 contains 14 residues. The CDR3 sequence: CASSAGGGNSPLHF. CDR3 coding DNA: TGTGCCAGCAGTGCCGGGGGGGGAAATTCACCCCTCCACTTT.

The V call is TRBV6-5, the J call TRBJ1-2, with D hard to call. Germline CDR1 reads MNHEY; CDR2 reads SVGAGI. This CDR3 contains 14 residues. V lost 0 bases to trimming and J lost 6 bases, with 11 bases between them. Here the CDR3 reads CASSYSIGLDGYTF. The CDR3 DNA follows: TGTGCCAGCAGTTACTCGATAGGGTTGGATGGCTACACCTTC.

The rearrangement joins TRBV25-1 to TRBJ2-7; 8 bases match TRBD1. CDR1 is MGHDK and CDR2 is SYGVNS in the germline V gene. This CDR3 has 14 residues. Losses at the gene ends were 7 bases for V and 4 bases for J; bases not matched to a gene: 9. The CDR3 here is CASNAPGGEYEQYF. CDR3 DNA sequence: TGTGCCAGCAATGCACCAGGGGGCGAATACGAGCAGTACTTC.

The chain uses TRBV4-3 and TRBJ2-3, with 8 bases identical to TRBD2. The CDR3 has 13 residues. CDR1 and CDR2 (germline): LGHNA, YSLEER. V shed 5 bases and J 6 bases; nucleotides not matched to a gene: 4. The CDR3 DNA follows: TGCGCCAGCAGCGTCGGGGGGGACGATACGCAGTATTTT. Translated, it gives CASSVGGDDTQYF.

V and J are TRBV27 and TRBJ1-4, with 7 bases that match TRBD1. V was pared by 2 bases and J by 7 bases, with 7 bases of the junction left unmatched. Germline loops: CDR1 MNHEY, CDR2 SMNVEV (reference sequence). The CDR3 contains 15 residues. The CDR3 sequence is CASSLGGGLGEKLFF. DNA for the CDR3: TGTGCCAGCAGTTTAGGAGGGGGCCTCGGTGAAAAACTGTTTTTT.

This clone was seen a few times. The CDR3 here is CASSSFGQEAFF. CDR3 coding DNA: TGTGCCAGCAGTTCTTTCGGACAAGAAGCTTTCTTT. The genes are TRBV28 and TRBJ1-1; possible D gene TRBD1, 5 bases. The germline V gene encodes CDR1 MDHEN and CDR2 SYDVKM. This CDR3 has 12 amino acids. V lost 4 bases and J 8 bases, leaving 11 bases between the germline ends.

The chain couples TRBV21-1 to TRBJ1-1; the D call in the table, TRBD1, was not verified against the DNA. TRBV21-1 is reported as a pseudogene. The CDR3 sequence is 15 residues long. The DNA of the CDR3 is TGTGCCAGCACCAAGGAAGGACAGGGGGACACTGAAGCTTTCTTT. It codes for CASTKEGQGDTEAFF.

This chain joins TRBV7-9 and TRBJ2-7; TRBD1 aligns across 8 bases. V lost 4 bases, J lost 6 bases, and 2 bases stayed unmatched. Germline CDR1 is SEHNR and CDR2 is FQNEAQ (reference sequence). The CDR3 runs 12 residues. The chain's CDR3 is CASSSGQGEQYF. CDR3 DNA: TGTGCCAGCAGCTCCGGACAGGGCGAGCAGTACTTC. The full variable domain, with the rest looked up from reference TRBV7-9 and TRBJ2-7, is DTGVSQNPRHKITKRGQNVTFRCDPISEHNRLYWYRQTLGQGPEFLTYFQNEAQLEKSRLLSDRFSAERPKGSFSTLEIQRTEQGDSAMYLCASSSGQGEQYFGPGTRLTVT.